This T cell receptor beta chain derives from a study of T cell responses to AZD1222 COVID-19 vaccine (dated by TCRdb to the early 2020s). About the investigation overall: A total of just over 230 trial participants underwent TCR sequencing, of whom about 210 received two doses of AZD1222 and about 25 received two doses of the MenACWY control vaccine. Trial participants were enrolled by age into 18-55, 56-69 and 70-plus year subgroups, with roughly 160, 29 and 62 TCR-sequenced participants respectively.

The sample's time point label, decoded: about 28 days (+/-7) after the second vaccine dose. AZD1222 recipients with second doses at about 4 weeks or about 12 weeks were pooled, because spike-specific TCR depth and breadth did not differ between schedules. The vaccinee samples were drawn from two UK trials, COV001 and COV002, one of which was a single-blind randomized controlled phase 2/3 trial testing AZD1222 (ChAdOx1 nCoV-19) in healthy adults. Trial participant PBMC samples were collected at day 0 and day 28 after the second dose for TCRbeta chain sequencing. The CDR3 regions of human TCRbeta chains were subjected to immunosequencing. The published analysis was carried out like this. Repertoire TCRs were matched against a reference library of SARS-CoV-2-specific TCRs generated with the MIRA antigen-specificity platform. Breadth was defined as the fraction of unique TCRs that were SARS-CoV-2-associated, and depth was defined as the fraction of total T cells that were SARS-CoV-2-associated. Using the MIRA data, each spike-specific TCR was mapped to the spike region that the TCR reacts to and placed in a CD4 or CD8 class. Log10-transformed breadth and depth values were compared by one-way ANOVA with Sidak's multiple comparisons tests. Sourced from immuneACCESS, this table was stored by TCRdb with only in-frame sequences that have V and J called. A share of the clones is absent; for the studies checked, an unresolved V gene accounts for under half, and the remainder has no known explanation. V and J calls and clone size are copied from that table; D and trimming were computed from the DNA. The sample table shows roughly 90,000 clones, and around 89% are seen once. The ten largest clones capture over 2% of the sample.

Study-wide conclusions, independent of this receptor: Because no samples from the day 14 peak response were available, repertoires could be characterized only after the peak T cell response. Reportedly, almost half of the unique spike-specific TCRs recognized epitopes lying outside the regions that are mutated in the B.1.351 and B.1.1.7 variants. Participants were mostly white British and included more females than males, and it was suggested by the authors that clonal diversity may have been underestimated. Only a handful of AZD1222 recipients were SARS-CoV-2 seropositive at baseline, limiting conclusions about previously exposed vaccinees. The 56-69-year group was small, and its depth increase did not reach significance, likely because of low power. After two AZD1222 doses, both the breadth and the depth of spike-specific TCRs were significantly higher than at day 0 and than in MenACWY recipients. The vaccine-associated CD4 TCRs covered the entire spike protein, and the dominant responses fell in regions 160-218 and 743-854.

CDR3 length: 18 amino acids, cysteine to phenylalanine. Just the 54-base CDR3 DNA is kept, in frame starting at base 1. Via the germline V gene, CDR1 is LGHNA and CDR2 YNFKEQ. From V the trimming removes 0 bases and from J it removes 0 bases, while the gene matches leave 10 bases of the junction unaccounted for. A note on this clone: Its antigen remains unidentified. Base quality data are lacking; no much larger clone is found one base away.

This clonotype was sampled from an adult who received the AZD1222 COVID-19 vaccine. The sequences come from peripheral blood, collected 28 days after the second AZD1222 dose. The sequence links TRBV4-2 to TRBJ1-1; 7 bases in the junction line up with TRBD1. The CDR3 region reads CASSQDLPTGLMNTEAFF. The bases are TGTGCCAGCAGCCAAGATCTTCCGACAGGGTTAATGAACACTGAAGCTTTCTTT.